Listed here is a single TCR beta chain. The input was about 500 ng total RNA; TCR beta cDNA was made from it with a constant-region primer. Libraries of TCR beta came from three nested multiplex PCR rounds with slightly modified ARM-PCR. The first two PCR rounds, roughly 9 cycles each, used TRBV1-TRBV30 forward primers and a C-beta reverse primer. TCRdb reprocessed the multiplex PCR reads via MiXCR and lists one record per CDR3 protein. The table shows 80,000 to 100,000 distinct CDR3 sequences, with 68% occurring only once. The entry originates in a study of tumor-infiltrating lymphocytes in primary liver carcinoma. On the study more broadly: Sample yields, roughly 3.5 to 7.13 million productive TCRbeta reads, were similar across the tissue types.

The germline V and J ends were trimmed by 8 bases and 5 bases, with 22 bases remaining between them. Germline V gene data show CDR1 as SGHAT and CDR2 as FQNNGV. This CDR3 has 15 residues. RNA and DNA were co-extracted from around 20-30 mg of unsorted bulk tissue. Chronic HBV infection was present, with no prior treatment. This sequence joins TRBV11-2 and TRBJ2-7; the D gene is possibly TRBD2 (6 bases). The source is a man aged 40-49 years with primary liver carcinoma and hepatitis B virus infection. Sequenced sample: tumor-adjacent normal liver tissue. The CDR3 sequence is CASGLDTGEWHEQYF. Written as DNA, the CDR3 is TGTGCCAGCGGCCTAGATACGGGGGAATGGCACGAGCAGTACTTC.